These T cell receptor beta chains were read from a single sample in a study of blood T cell repertoires in COVID-19. This table comes from immunoSEQ multiplex PCR, and its TCRdb copy is limited to in-frame clones, with some not included. The sample lists around 130,000 clones, around 81% seen once, with approximately 11% in the top ten. The sequenced sample consisted of peripheral blood. The source is a human donor in a cohort sampled during active COVID-19. Each CDR3 is given with its conserved first and last residue. Each record gives: J gene, clone size, D gene, V gene, CDR3 DNA, CDR3 protein. The D gene is left open where the match is weak. Clone size is shown for a subset of rows, as once, few, many or a class of expanded clone.

>TRBJ1-3|-|-|TRBV2
TGTGCCAGCAGTGAACAGGGTATCTCTGGAAACACCATATATTTT
CASSEQGISGNTIYF
>TRBJ1-1|-|-|TRBV9
TGTGCCAGCAGCGTAGGTAGGGGCACAGGCGCAAAGAACACTGAAGCTTTCTTT
CASSVGRGTGAKNTEAFF
>TRBJ2-1|-|TRBD2|TRBV7-9
TGTGCCAGCAGCTTATTTAGCGGGGGGGCAGTGGATGAGCAGTTCTTC
CASSLFSGGAVDEQFF
>TRBJ2-7|-|-|TRBV18
TGTGCCAGCTCCCTTGGTTCGTCAGTCCGGGGCGAGCAGTACTTC
CASSLGSSVRGEQYF
>TRBJ2-5|-|-|TRBV10-1
TGCGCCAGCAGTGGGGCCCAAGAGACCCAGTACTTC
CASSGAQETQYF
>TRBJ1-1|few|-|TRBV20-1
TGCAGTGCCACAACAGGCACTGAAGCTTTCTTT
CSATTGTEAFF
>TRBJ2-6|-|TRBD1|TRBV5-8
TGTGCCAGCAGCTTTTTCCAGGGGGCTGGGGCCAACGTCCTGACTTTC
CASSFFQGAGANVLTF
>TRBJ1-6|-|-|TRBV30
TGTGCCTGGAGTGGCACTTATAATTCACCCCTCCACTTT
CAWSGTYNSPLHF
>TRBJ1-4|-|TRBD1|TRBV19
TGTGCCAGTAGTGGAGGACAGGGGGCGACTAATGAAAAACTGTTTTTT
CASSGGQGATNEKLFF
>TRBJ1-1|-|TRBD1|TRBV30
TGTGCCCCACACCCCCGGGACAGGGTTGAAGCTTTCTTT
CAPHPRDRVEAFF
>TRBJ1-2|-|TRBD1|TRBV3-1/TRBV3-2
TGTGCCAGCAGCCAAGATTCGAGGGGGCGCGGTGGCTACACCTTC
CASSQDSRGRGGYTF
>TRBJ1-2|-|TRBD1|TRBV4-2
TGTGCCAGCAGCCAGGAGGGACAGGGGCTAGGTGGCTACACCTTC
CASSQEGQGLGGYTF
>TRBJ2-7|-|TRBD1|TRBV11-2
TGTGCCAGCAGCTATATACACCAAGGACAGGGGACCAACTACTACGAGCAGTACTTC
CASSYIHQGQGTNYYEQYF
>TRBJ2-5|-|-|TRBV14
TGTGCCAGCAGCAACTCGGCGGGGACCCAGTACTTC
CASSNSAGTQYF
>TRBJ1-3|-|-|TRBV11-2
TGTGCCAGCAGCCCGGGGACAGGAAACACCATATATTTT
CASSPGTGNTIYF
>TRBJ2-3|-|TRBD2|TRBV5-5
TGTGCCAGCAGTCATCGGCTAGCGGGGGGACGCACAGATACGCAGTATTTT
CASSHRLAGGRTDTQYF
>TRBJ1-2|-|TRBD1|TRBV28
TGTGCCAGCAGCCTATCCGGGACAGCATACTATGGCTACACCTTC
CASSLSGTAYYGYTF
>TRBJ2-7|-|TRBD1|TRBV6-6
TGTGCCAGCAGCCCCGGGACAGGGAGCTCCTACGAGCAGTACTTC
CASSPGTGSSYEQYF
>TRBJ2-5|-|-|TRBV25-1
TGTGCCAGCAGTGGGACTTCGCAAGAGACCCAGTACTTC
CASSGTSQETQYF
>TRBJ1-3|-|-|TRBV19
TGTGCCAGTAGTTTTCGACAGCCAGGAAACACCATATATTTT
CASSFRQPGNTIYF
>TRBJ1-2|-|-|TRBV2
TGTGCCAGCAGTGCACAGGGTCATCCGGCTAACTATGGCTACACCTTC
CASSAQGHPANYGYTF
>TRBJ1-3|-|-|TRBV2
TGTGCCAGCAGTGAGTCCAGGGGAGTTGGAAACACCATATATTTT
CASSESRGVGNTIYF
>TRBJ1-4|-|TRBD1|TRBV28
TGTGCCAGCAGTCCTCCGGGACAGGGCTTTTCAACTAATGAAAAACTGTTTTTT
CASSPPGQGFSTNEKLFF
>TRBJ2-7|-|-|TRBV28
TGTGCCAGCAGTTTTGTCAGCGGTGGGCGAGGGGAGCAGTACTTC
CASSFVSGGRGEQYF
>TRBJ2-3|-|TRBD1|TRBV2
TGTGCCAGCAGAGCCGACAGGGGGCAGACAGATACGCAGTATTTT
CASRADRGQTDTQYF
>TRBJ1-1|-|-|TRBV5-4
TGTGCCAGCAGCTTGGGCGTATCCTCCGGGGGTTGGGCTGAAGCTTTCTTT
CASSLGVSSGGWAEAFF
>TRBJ1-2|-|-|TRBV6-4
TGTGCCAGCAGTGAATCAGGGTTCTATGGCTACACCTTC
CASSESGFYGYTF
>TRBJ1-4|-|TRBD1|TRBV6-6
TGTGCCAGCAGTACAGGGGAAACAACTAATGAAAAACTGTTTTTT
CASSTGETTNEKLFF
>TRBJ2-5|few|TRBD2|TRBV9
TGTGCCAGCAGCGAGACTAGCGGGGGGAAGACCCAGTACTTC
CASSETSGGKTQYF
>TRBJ2-7|-|-|TRBV18
TGTGCCAGCTCACCGTCCGCGGGCAACTACGAGCAGTACTTC
CASSPSAGNYEQYF
>TRBJ2-2|-|TRBD2|TRBV4-1
TGCGCCAGCAGCCAGGCTGTAGCGGGGGGGCATACCGGGGAGCTGTTTTTT
CASSQAVAGGHTGELFF
>TRBJ1-5|few|TRBD1|TRBV19
TGTGCCAGCGATCAACCGGGACAGGGGAATCAGCCCCAGCATTTT
CASDQPGQGNQPQHF
>TRBJ1-1|few|-|TRBV6-6
TGTGCCAGCACCCCGCCTCAGATGAACACTGAAGCTTTCTTT
CASTPPQMNTEAFF
>TRBJ1-2|-|-|TRBV3-1/TRBV3-2
TGTGCCAGCAGCCAAGGGGCGAACTATGGCTACACCTTC
CASSQGANYGYTF
>TRBJ2-3|-|-|TRBV6-5
TGTGCCAGCAGTTACAGAGTAAGCACAGATACGCAGTATTTT
CASSYRVSTDTQYF
>TRBJ2-1|-|TRBD2|TRBV2
TGTGCCAGCAGCCTATCTCCTAGCGGGGGGAGCAATGAGCAGTTCTTC
CASSLSPSGGSNEQFF
>TRBJ2-1|-|-|TRBV5-1
TGCGCCAGCAGGATGGACTCCCCCAATGAGCAGTTCTTC
CASRMDSPNEQFF
>TRBJ2-7|few|TRBD1|TRBV5-4
TGTGCCAGCAGCTCGGACTCAGGACAGGGGGCGCAACAGTACTTC
CASSSDSGQGAQQYF
>TRBJ1-3|few|-|TRBV3-1/TRBV3-2
TGTGCCAGCAGCCAAGATCTTTACTCTGGAAACACCATATATTTT
CASSQDLYSGNTIYF
>TRBJ1-1|-|-|TRBV5-1
TGCGCCAGCAGCGGTGGACAGTTTGAAGCTTTCTTT
CASSGGQFEAFF
>TRBJ2-1|-|TRBD2|TRBV7-9
TGTGCCAGCAGCTTAAAAGGAGCGGGGGGACCCCCCTACAATGAGCAGTTCTTC
CASSLKGAGGPPYNEQFF
>TRBJ1-2|-|-|TRBV28
TGTGCCAGCCGTCCTGGCGGAGGTTACAAGCATGGCTACACCTTC
CASRPGGGYKHGYTF
>TRBJ1-3|-|-|TRBV7-9
TGTGCCAGCAGCTTAGAGTCGGGCTCTGGAAACACCATATATTTT
CASSLESGSGNTIYF
>TRBJ1-4|-|-|TRBV7-3
TGTGCCAGCAGCTTATCGGCTAATGAAAAACTGTTTTTT
CASSLSANEKLFF
>TRBJ1-1|-|-|TRBV28
TGTGCCAGCAGTCTCAGGGTGAGGGGGACTGAAGCTTTCTTT
CASSLRVRGTEAFF
>TRBJ2-2|-|TRBD1|TRBV30
TGTGCCTGGAGTGTGGACAGGGTCACCGGGGAGCTGTTTTTT
CAWSVDRVTGELFF
>TRBJ2-1|few|-|TRBV9
TGTGCCAGCAGCGCGGGACAACTCTACAATGAGCAGTTCTTC
CASSAGQLYNEQFF
>TRBJ2-7|-|TRBD1|TRBV15
TGTGCCACCAGCGGGGGGACAGGGGGTCCCTTACCCCGCGAGCAGTACTTC
CATSGGTGGPLPREQYF
>TRBJ1-3|-|-|TRBV6-5
TGTGCCAGCAGCAGACTGCCGAGCTCTGGAAACACCATATATTTT
CASSRLPSSGNTIYF
>TRBJ2-1|-|-|TRBV7-9
TGTGCCAGCAGCAGAATCGCCGGGAGATACAATGAGCAGTTCTTC
CASSRIAGRYNEQFF
>TRBJ1-3|few|TRBD1|TRBV19
TGTGCCACCCAACAGGGGAGAGTATCTGGAAACACCATATATTTT
CATQQGRVSGNTIYF
>TRBJ2-7|-|-|TRBV7-3
TGTGCCAGCAGCCCGGACAGATTACTTTACGAGCAGTACTTC
CASSPDRLLYEQYF
>TRBJ2-7|-|TRBD2|TRBV7-2
TGTGCCAGCAGCTTAGGCGCTAGCGGGTACGAGCAGTACTTC
CASSLGASGYEQYF
>TRBJ2-2|once|TRBD1|TRBV3-1/TRBV3-2
TGTGCCAGCAGCCACGGCAGGGGGTCCACCGGGGAGCTGTTTTTT
CASSHGRGSTGELFF
>TRBJ2-4|-|-|TRBV6-6
TGTGCCAGCAGTTGGGCAACCAAAAACATTCAGTACTTC
CASSWATKNIQYF
>TRBJ2-3|-|TRBD2|TRBV7-2
TGTGCCAGCAGCTTACCCTTAGCGGGGCGCACAGATACGCAGTATTTT
CASSLPLAGRTDTQYF
>TRBJ1-1|-|-|TRBV7-9
TGTGCCAGCAGCTTCGGGGGAGCGCGTGAAGCTTTCTTT
CASSFGGAREAFF
>TRBJ1-4|-|-|TRBV5-1
TGCGCCAGCAGCTTGATAGGCGGGAATAATGAAAAACTGTTTTTT
CASSLIGGNNEKLFF
>TRBJ1-4|-|-|TRBV6-5
TGTGCCAGTAGGAGGGGACTTCTTAATGAAAAACTGTTTTTT
CASRRGLLNEKLFF